The clone carrying this T cell receptor beta chain was recorded many times. The target antigen is unknown. This entry belongs to a study of early T cells in non-severe SARS-CoV-2 infection. Study-wide context: It was bulk RNA from unsorted whole blood that was sequenced, and the chains were unpaired. Whole-study findings and limits: Matching results from VDJdb favored anti-spike CD8 responses, leaving private and CD4 specificities undetected.

Germline loops: CDR1 MNHEY, CDR2 SVGEGT. With 6 bases removed from V and 0 bases from J, the gap between germline ends came to 9 bases. The CDR3 consists of 15 residues. As part of library construction, unique molecular identifiers were attached to individual cDNA molecules. Each CDR3 protein gets one entry after TCRdb re-called the 5' RACE reads with MiXCR. The data contain about 58,000 distinct CDR3 sequences, roughly 13% of them seen just once; the ten biggest clones take up more than 8.5%. The chain has TRBV6-2 or TRBV6-3 and TRBJ2-6; no firm D call. Sequenced sample: whole blood. The source is an adult who was a healthcare worker with PCR-confirmed SARS-CoV-2 infection or an uninfected control (not recorded which). The CDR3 protein is CASRPRSSGANVLTF. CDR3 nucleotide sequence: TGTGCCAGCAGACCTAGAAGCTCTGGGGCCAACGTCCTGACTTTC.